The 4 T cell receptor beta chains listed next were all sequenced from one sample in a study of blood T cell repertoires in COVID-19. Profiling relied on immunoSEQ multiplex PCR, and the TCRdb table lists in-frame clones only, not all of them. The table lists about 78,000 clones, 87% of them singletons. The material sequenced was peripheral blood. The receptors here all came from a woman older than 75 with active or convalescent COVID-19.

CDR3 region: CATSDSRTGFSYEQYF. The CDR3 DNA reads as TGTGCCACCAGTGATTCCCGGACAGGGTTCTCCTACGAGCAGTACTTC. V usage is TRBV24-1 and J usage is TRBJ2-7, with TRBD1 identical over 8 bases. V shed 2 bases, J shed 0 bases, and the junction held 5 bases outside the gene matches. Germline-derived CDR1 and CDR2 are KGHDR and SFDVKD. There are 16 residues in the CDR3.

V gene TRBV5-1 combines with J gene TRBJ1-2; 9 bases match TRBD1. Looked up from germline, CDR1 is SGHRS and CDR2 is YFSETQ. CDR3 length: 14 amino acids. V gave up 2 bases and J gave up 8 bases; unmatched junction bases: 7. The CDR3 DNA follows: TGCGCCAGCAGCTTCAGACAGGGGGAATGGGGCTACACCTTC. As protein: CASSFRQGEWGYTF.

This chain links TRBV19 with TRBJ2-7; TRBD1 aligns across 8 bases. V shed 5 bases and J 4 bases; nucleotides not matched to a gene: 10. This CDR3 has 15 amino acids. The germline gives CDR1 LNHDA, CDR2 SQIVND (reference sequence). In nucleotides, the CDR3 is TGTGCCAGTAGTGTGCGGACAGGGTCATGGTACGAGCAGTACTTC. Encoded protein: CASSVRTGSWYEQYF.

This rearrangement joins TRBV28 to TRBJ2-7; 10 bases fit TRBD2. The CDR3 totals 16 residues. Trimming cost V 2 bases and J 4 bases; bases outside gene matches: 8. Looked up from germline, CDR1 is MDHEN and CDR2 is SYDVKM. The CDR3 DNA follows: TGTGCCAGCAGTTTACCTAGCGGGAGTATGGGTTACGAGCAGTACTTC. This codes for CASSLPSGSMGYEQYF.